The T cell receptor (beta chain) under discussion was sequenced for a study of cytomegalovirus exposure and HLA in healthy donors. Study observations and caveats: TCR beta sequences reportedly predicted most subjects' HLA-A and HLA-B alleles accurately. Per a later analysis, HLA-associated TCR beta chains showed more clonal expansion than other, equally common TCR beta chains. Most TCR beta V segments were productive about 87% or about 30% of the time in an earlier analysis.

With 60 Vbeta and 13 Jbeta primers, the PCR was carried out. Profiled with immunoSEQ multiplex PCR; TCRdb holds only in-frame clones, not every one. The repertoire includes 150,000 to 200,000 clones, about four fifths of them detected once, and 0.098% sits in the top ten. Trimming removed 4 bases at V and 7 bases at J, with 5 bases between. CDR1 and CDR2 from the germline V gene are SNHLY and FYNNEI. This CDR3 is 11 amino acids long. Remarks on this clone: Its antigen is unknown.

This sequence was found in a boy between 2 and 10 years old in good health and CMV-seronegative. V is TRBV2 and J is TRBJ2-1; D unresolved. Input material: PBMCs. The CDR3 sequence is CASSGTNEQFF. As DNA, the CDR3 is TGTGCCAGCAGTGGTACAAATGAGCAGTTCTTC.